The clone carrying this TCR beta chain was detected many times. Its target is unknown. A second roughly 6 to 11 cycle PCR used barcoded and J-beta primers. Each cDNA molecule received a tag from a template-switch adaptor that had 12 random nucleotides. Via MiXCR, TCRdb re-called the 5' RACE reads, giving one row per CDR3 protein. The sample carries approximately 680,000 distinct CDR3 sequences, 32% recorded once. The CDR3 is 15 amino acids. With 3 bases clipped from V and 3 bases from J, the junction kept 7 bases outside the gene matches. Germline-derived CDR1 and CDR2 are KGHSH and LQKENI. The data belong to a study of blood T cells in healthy people across ages. Study results and limitations: Bulk PBMC profiling left naive and antigen-experienced comparisons inconclusive.

A minimum of 6 micrograms of total RNA was extracted per sample. Input material: blood. The TCR comes from a woman at least 80 years old in good health. The chain joins TRBV18 to TRBJ1-2; 7 bases agree with TRBD1. The CDR3 spells CASSPLPGTDYGYTF. Written as DNA, the CDR3 is TGTGCCAGCTCACCTTTACCCGGGACAGACTATGGCTACACCTTC.